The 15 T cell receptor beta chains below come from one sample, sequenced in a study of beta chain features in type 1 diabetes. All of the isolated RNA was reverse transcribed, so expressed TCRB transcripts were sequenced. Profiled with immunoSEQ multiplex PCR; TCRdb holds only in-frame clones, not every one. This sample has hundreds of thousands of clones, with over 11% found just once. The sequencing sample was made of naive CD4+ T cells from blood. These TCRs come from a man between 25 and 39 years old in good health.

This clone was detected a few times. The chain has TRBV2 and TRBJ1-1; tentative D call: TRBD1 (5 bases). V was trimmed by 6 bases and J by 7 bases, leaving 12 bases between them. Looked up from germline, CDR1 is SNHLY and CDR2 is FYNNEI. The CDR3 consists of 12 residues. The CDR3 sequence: CASRSEGLEAFF. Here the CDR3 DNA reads TGTGCCAGCAGAAGTGAGGGGCTTGAAGCTTTCTTT.

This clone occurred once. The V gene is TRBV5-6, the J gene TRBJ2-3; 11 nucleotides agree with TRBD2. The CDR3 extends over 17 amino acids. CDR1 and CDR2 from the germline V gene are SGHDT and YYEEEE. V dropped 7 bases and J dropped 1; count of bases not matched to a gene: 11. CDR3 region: CASCVVLAGGGTDTQYF. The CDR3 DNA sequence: TGTGCCAGCTGTGTCGTCCTAGCGGGGGGTGGCACAGATACGCAGTATTTT.

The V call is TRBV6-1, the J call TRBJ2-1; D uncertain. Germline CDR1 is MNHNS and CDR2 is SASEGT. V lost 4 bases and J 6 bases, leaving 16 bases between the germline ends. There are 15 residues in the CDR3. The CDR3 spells CASSVNPLAPNEQFF. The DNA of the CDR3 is TGTGCCAGCAGTGTCAACCCCCTGGCTCCCAATGAGCAGTTCTTC.

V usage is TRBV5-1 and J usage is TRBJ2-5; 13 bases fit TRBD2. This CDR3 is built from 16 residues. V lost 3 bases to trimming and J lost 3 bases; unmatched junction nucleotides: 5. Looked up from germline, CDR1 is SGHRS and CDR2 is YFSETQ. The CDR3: CASSSEGLAGKETQYF. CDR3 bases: TGCGCCAGCAGCTCAGAGGGACTAGCGGGAAAAGAGACCCAGTACTTC. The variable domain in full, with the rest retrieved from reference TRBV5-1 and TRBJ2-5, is KAGVTQTPRYLIKTRGQQVTLSCSPISGHRSVSWYQQTPGQGLQFLFEYFSETQRNKGNFPGRFSGRQFSNSRSEMNVSTLELGDSALYLCASSSEGLAGKETQYFGPGTRLLVL.

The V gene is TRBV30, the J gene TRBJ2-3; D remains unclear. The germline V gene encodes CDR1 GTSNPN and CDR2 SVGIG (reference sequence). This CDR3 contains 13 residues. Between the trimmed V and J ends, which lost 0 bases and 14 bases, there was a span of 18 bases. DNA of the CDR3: TGTGCCTGGAGTGTACGTTCAATGGGCCTTATGTATTTT. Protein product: CAWSVRSMGLMYF.

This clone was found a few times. Here the CDR3 reads CASSEFRGSDTQYF. CDR3 DNA: TGTGCCAGCAGTGAATTTCGGGGATCAGATACGCAGTATTTT. This chain uses TRBV25-1 with TRBJ2-3, with D perhaps matching TRBD2 (5 bases). The V and J ends lost 1 base and 4 bases respectively, with 9 bases between them. Per the germline V gene, CDR1 is MGHDK and CDR2 is SYGVNS. The CDR3 is made up of 14 amino acids.

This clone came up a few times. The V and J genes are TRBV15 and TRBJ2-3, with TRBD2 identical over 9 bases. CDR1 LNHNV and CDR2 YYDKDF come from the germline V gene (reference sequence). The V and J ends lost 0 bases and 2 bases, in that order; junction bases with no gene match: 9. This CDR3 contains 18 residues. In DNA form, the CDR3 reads TGTGCCACCAGCAGAGATGGGACTAGCCCAACCCACACAGATACGCAGTATTTT. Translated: CATSRDGTSPTHTDTQYF.

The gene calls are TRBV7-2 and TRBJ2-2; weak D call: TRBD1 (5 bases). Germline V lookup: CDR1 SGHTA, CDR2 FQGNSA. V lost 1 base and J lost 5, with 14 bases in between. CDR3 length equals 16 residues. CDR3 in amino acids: CASSLVGRTITGELFF. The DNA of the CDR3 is TGTGCCAGCAGCTTAGTAGGCAGGACAATAACCGGGGAGCTGTTTTTT.

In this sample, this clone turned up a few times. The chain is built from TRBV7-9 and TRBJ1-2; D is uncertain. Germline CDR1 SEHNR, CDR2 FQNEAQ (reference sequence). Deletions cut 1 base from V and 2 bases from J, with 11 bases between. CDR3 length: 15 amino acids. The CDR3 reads CASSLEGGPNYGYTF. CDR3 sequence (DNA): TGTGCCAGCAGCTTAGAGGGAGGGCCGAACTATGGCTACACCTTC.

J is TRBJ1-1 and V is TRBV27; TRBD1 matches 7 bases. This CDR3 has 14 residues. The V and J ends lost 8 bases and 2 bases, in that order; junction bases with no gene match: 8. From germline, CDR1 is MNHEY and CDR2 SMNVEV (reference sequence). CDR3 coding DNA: TGTGCCAGCCGAGGGACAGCCAGAAACACTGAAGCTTTCTTT. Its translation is CASRGTARNTEAFF.

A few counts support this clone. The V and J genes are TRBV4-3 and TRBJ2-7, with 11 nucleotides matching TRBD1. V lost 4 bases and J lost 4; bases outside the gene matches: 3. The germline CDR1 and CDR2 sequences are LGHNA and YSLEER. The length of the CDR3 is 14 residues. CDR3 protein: CASSRTGGTYEQYF. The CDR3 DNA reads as TGCGCCAGCAGCCGGACAGGGGGCACTTACGAGCAGTACTTC.

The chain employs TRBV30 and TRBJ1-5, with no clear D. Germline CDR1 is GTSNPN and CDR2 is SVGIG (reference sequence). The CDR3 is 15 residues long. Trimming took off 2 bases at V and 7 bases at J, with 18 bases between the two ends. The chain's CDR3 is CAWSPPLGTPQPQHF. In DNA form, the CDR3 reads TGTGCCTGGAGTCCCCCCCTCGGTACACCGCAGCCCCAGCATTTT. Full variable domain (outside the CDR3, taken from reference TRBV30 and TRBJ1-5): SQTIHQWPATLVQPVGSPLSLECTVEGTSNPNLYWYRQAAGRGLQLLFYSVGIGQISSEVPQNLSASRPQDRQFILSSKKLLLSDSGFYLCAWSPPLGTPQPQHFGDGTRLSIL.

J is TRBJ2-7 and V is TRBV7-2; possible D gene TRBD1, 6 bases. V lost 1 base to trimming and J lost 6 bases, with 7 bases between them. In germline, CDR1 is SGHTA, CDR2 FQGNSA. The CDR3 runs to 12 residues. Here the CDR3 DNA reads TGTGCCAGCAGCTTAGACAGGGTCGAGCAGTACGTC. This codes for CASSLDRVEQYV.

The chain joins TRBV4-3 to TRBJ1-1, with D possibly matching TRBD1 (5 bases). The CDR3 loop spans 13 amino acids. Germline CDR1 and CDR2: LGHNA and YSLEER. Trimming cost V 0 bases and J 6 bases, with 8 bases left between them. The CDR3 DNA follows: TGCGCCAGCAGCCAAGAGCAGGGCGCTGAAGCTTTCTTT. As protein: CASSQEQGAEAFF.

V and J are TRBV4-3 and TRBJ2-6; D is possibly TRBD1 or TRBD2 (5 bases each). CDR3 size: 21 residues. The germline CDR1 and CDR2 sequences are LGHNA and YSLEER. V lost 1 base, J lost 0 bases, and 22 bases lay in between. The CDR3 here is CASSQALGTGAGNSGANVLTF. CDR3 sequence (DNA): TGCGCCAGCAGCCAAGCTCTAGGGACCGGGGCCGGTAACTCTGGGGCCAACGTCCTGACTTTC.